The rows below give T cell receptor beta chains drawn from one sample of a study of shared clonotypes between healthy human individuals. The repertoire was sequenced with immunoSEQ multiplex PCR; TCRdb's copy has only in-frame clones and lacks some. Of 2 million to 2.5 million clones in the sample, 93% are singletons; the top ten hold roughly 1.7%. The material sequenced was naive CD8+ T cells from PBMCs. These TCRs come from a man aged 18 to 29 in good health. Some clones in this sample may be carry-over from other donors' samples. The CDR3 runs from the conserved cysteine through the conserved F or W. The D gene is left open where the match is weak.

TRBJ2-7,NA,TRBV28,CASSPSPGPRPYEQYF
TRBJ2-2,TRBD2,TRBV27,CASGLSGRATGELFF
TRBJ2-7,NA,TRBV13,CASRIGHNPHEQYF
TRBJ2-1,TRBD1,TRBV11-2,CASSRSKGAEQFF
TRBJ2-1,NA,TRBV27,CASSLSRRGNEQFF
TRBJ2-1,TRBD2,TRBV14,CASSFRTSGRFDEQFF
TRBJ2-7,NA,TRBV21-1,CASSHQTSGPGVEYEQYF
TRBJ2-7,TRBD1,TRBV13,CASSGSRGTGNTYEQYF
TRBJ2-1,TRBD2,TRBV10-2,CASSETSVRSSYNEQFF
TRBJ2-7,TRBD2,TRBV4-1,CASSQDPAGGVGGSYEQYF
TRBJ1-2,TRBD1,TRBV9,CASSVGGGDYGYTF
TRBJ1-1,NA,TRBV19,CASSIAVWGNTEAFF
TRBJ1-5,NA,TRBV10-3,CAISLTGLSNQPQHF